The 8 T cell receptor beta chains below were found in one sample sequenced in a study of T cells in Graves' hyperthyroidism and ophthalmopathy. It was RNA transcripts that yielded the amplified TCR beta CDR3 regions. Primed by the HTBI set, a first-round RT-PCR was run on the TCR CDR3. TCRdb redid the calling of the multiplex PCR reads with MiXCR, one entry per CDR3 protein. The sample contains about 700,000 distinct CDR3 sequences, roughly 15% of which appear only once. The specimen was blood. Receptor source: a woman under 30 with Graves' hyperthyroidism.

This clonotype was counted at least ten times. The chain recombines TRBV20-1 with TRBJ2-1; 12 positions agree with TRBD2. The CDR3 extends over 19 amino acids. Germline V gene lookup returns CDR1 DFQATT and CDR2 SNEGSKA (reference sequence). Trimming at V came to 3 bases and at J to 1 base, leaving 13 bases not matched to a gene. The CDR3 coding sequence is TGCAGTGCTAGGAGCGCCCTAGCGGGAGGGACTGGGTCCTACAATGAGCAGTTCTTC. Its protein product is CSARSALAGGTGSYNEQFF.

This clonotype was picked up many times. The CDR3 nucleotides read TGTGCCAGCAGCCCAGACCGACCGACACAACACTACGAGCAGTACTTC. This encodes CASSPDRPTQHYEQYF. This chain links TRBV7-2 with TRBJ2-7; unclear D gene. This CDR3 has 16 residues. Germline V gives CDR1 SGHTA, CDR2 FQGNSA. The germline V and J ends were trimmed by 5 bases and 3 bases, with 20 bases remaining between them.

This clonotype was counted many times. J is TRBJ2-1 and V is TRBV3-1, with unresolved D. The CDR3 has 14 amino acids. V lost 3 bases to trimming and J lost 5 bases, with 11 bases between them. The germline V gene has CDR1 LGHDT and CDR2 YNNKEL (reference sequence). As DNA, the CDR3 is TGTGCCAGCAGCCACCTAGGGCCGGACAATGAGCAGTTCTTC. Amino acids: CASSHLGPDNEQFF.

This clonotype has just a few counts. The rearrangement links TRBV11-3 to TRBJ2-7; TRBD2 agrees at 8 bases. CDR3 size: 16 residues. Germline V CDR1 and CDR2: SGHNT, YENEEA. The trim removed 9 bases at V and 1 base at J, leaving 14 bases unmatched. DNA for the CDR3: TGTGCCAGTAGTATATGGGCGTCTAGCGGGTCCTACGAGCAGTACTTC. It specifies CASSIWASSGSYEQYF.

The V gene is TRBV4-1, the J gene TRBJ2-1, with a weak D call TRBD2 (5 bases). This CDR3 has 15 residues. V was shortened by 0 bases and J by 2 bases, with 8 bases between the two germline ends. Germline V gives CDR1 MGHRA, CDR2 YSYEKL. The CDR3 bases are TGCGCCAGCAGCCAAGAGGACTTAACCTACAATGAGCAGTTCTTC. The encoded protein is CASSQEDLTYNEQFF.

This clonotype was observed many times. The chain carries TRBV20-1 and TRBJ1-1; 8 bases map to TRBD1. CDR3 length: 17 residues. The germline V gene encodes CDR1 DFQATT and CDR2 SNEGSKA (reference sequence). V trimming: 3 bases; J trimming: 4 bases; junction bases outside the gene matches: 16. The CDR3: CSASSKAWTGRGTEAFF. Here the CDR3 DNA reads TGCAGTGCTAGTAGTAAGGCGTGGACAGGGAGGGGCACTGAAGCTTTCTTT.

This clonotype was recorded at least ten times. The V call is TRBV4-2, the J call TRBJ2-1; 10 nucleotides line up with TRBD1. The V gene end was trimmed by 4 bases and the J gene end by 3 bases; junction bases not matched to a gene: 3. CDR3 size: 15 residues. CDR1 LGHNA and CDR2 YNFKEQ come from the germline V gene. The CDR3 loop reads CASSRDRGYYNEQFF. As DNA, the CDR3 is TGTGCCAGCAGCCGGGACAGGGGATACTACAATGAGCAGTTCTTC.

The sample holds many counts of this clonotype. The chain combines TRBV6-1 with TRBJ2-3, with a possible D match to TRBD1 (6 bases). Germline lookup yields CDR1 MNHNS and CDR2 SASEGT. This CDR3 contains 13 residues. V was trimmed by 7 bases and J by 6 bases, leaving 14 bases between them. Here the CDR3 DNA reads TGTGCCAGCACCAGGGGCTTCACGGATACGCAGTATTTT. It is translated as CASTRGFTDTQYF.